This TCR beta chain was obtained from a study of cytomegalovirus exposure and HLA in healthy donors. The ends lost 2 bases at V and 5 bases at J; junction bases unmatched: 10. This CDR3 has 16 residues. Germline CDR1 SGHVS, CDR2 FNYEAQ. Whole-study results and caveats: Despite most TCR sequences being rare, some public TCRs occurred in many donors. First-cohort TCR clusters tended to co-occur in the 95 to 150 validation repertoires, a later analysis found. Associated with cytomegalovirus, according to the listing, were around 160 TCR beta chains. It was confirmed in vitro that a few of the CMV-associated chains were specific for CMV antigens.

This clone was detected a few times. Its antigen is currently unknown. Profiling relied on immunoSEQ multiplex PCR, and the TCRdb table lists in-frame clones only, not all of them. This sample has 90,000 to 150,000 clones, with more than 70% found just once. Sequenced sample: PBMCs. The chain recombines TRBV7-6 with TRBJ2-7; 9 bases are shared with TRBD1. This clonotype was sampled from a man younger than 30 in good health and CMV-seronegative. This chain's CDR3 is CASSLLAGTGRHEQYF. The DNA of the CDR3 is TGTGCCAGCAGCTTATTGGCCGGGACAGGGCGCCACGAGCAGTACTTC.